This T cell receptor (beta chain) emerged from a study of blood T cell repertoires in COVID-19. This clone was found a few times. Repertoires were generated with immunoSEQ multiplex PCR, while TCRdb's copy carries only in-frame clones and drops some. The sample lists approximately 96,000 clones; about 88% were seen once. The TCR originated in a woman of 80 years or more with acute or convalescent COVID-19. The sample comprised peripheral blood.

CDR3: CASSLGGLVTDTQYF. In nucleotides, the CDR3 is TGTGCCAGCAGTTTGGGGGGGCTAGTCACAGATACGCAGTATTTT. The chain links TRBV28 to TRBJ2-3; TRBD2 might be the D (7 bases). The CDR3 totals 15 residues. Between the trimmed V and J ends, which lost 3 bases and 2 bases, there was a span of 12 bases. Germline values: CDR1 MDHEN, CDR2 SYDVKM.